These T cell receptor beta chains were read from a single sample in a study of blood T cell repertoires in COVID-19. Here immunoSEQ multiplex PCR was the method, and the copy in TCRdb shows in-frame clones only, minus some. The data contain over 150,000 clones, about four fifths of them singletons. Source material: peripheral blood. These receptor sequences come from a man aged 18 to 29 with active or convalescent COVID-19. The CDR3 runs from the conserved cysteine through the conserved F or W. Each record gives: clone size, V gene, D gene, J gene, CDR3 DNA, CDR3 protein. A D gene is named only where the DNA matches it firmly. Rows may omit the clone size; those that give it use once, few, many or a size class.

.	TRBV6-5	TRBD2	TRBJ2-5	TGTGCCAGCAGCCTTAGCGGGGGGGCCGGAGAGACCCAGTACTTC	CASSLSGGAGETQYF
.	TRBV5-4	.	TRBJ2-3	TGTGCCAGCAGCGACAGGCGCGCTAGCACAGATACGCAGTATTTT	CASSDRRASTDTQYF
.	TRBV6-2/TRBV6-3	.	TRBJ1-5	TGTGCCAGCAGTTTCTCAGGGGCAGGGGATCAGCCCCAGCATTTT	CASSFSGAGDQPQHF
.	TRBV6-5	TRBD2	TRBJ2-7	TGTGCCAGCAGTTACTCACGGGGCGGGAGGGAGCAGTACTTC	CASSYSRGGREQYF
.	TRBV7-6	TRBD2	TRBJ2-1	TGTGCCAGCAGCTTAAGGATTCCCCCACTAGCGGGAGGCCGGGTGAATGAGCAGTTCTTC	CASSLRIPPLAGGRVNEQFF
.	TRBV2	.	TRBJ2-6	TGTGCCAGCAACGGTGGTGGCTCTGGGGCCAACGTCCTGACTTTC	CASNGGGSGANVLTF
.	TRBV30	TRBD2	TRBJ2-3	TGTGCCTGGAGTGTGGGTCTAGCGGGGGATACGCAGTATTTT	CAWSVGLAGDTQYF
few	TRBV6-5	TRBD1	TRBJ2-1	TGTGCCAGCAGACCTACCGGGACAGGGTTGAATGAGCAGTTCTTC	CASRPTGTGLNEQFF
.	TRBV2	TRBD2	TRBJ2-4	TGTGCCAGCAGCGGACTAGCGGGAGGCAAAAACATTCAGTACTTC	CASSGLAGGKNIQYF
.	TRBV18	TRBD1	TRBJ1-5	TGTGCCAGCTCACCCGACAGGGGACATCAGCCCCAGCATTTT	CASSPDRGHQPQHF
.	TRBV28	.	TRBJ2-7	TGTGCCAGCAGCCCCTCGCCCAGGGACTACGAGCAGTACTTC	CASSPSPRDYEQYF
few	TRBV6-6	TRBD1	TRBJ1-1	TGTGCCAGCAGTCGACGAGACGGGACAGGGAGTGTGACTGAAGCTTTCTTT	CASSRRDGTGSVTEAFF
.	TRBV7-7	.	TRBJ1-3	TGTGCTAGCAGCTTACAACAGGGACCCGGAAACACCATATATTTT	CASSLQQGPGNTIYF
few	TRBV20-1	TRBD1	TRBJ1-2	TGCAGTGCTAGTGACAGGGGGTTAGTTGGCTACACCTTC	CSASDRGLVGYTF
.	TRBV5-1	TRBD1	TRBJ2-7	TGCGCCAGCAGCCACGGGACAGGGTCCTACGAGCAGTACTTC	CASSHGTGSYEQYF
.	TRBV10-1	TRBD1	TRBJ2-1	TGCGCCAGCAGTAGACAGGGAGATAATGAGCAGTTCTTC	CASSRQGDNEQFF
.	TRBV12-5	TRBD1	TRBJ1-1	TGTGCTAGTGGTTTCAATCTTCAGGGGGCGATGAACACTGAAGCTTTCTTT	CASGFNLQGAMNTEAFF
.	TRBV28	.	TRBJ2-3	TGTGCCAGCAGTTTTAGGTACAGGCGTCTGGCTAGCACAGATACGCAGTATTTT	CASSFRYRRLASTDTQYF
.	TRBV24-1	TRBD2	TRBJ2-3	TGTGCCACCAGTGCACTAGCGGGGCAGGAGACAGATACGCAGTATTTT	CATSALAGQETDTQYF
.	TRBV6-4	.	TRBJ1-5	TGTGCCAGCAGTCAGGAACAGGCGGCAGGGCCCCAGCATTTT	CASSQEQAAGPQHF
.	TRBV19	TRBD1	TRBJ2-7	TGTGCCAGTAGTTCCGGGACAGGGGGCGACGAGCAGTACTTC	CASSSGTGGDEQYF
.	TRBV3-1/TRBV3-2	TRBD1	TRBJ1-2	TGTGCCAGCAGACAAACAAATCGATACAGGGGGAACTATGGCTACACCTTC	CASRQTNRYRGNYGYTF
.	TRBV6-5	TRBD1	TRBJ2-2	TGTGCCAGCACCGGGGACAGGGCGAACACCGGGGAGCTGTTTTTT	CASTGDRANTGELFF
.	TRBV11-1	TRBD1	TRBJ2-7	TGTGCCAGCAGCAGGGGGACAGGGGGCTCCTACGAGCAGTACTTC	CASSRGTGGSYEQYF
.	TRBV24-1	TRBD1	TRBJ2-3	TGTGCCACCAGTGACGGACAGGGGGCAGGGACAGATACGCAGTATTTT	CATSDGQGAGTDTQYF
once	TRBV5-1	.	TRBJ1-2	TGCGCCAGCAGCTTGGCCGTCGGCTATGGCTACACCTTC	CASSLAVGYGYTF
.	TRBV18	TRBD2	TRBJ2-7	TGTGCCAGCTCACCACGAGGTAGCGGGGGGTCCTACGAGCAGTACTTC	CASSPRGSGGSYEQYF
.	TRBV11-3	.	TRBJ1-4	TGTGCCAGCAGCCCCCCGGGGACATACAATGAAAAACTGTTTTTT	CASSPPGTYNEKLFF
once	TRBV15	.	TRBJ1-3	TGTGCCACCAGCAGAGATGTCGGCTCTGGAAACACCATATATTTT	CATSRDVGSGNTIYF
.	TRBV21-1	.	TRBJ2-1	TGTGCCAGCAGCACGTCCAGGGACAGGGCTGGCAATGAGCAGTTCTTC	CASSTSRDRAGNEQFF